Below are 13 T cell receptor beta chains sequenced from a single sample in a study of Tregs in tolerant kidney transplant recipients. Method: immunoSEQ multiplex PCR; TCRdb's copy keeps in-frame clones and lacks some. This sample carries roughly 69,000 clones, 95% to 98% of them seen once, and the ten largest clones take 0.34%. The source was Tregs from blood, collected before the transplant. Source of these receptors: a human donor who received a combined kidney and bone marrow transplant.

With regard to this clone: Other DNA sequences in this specimen translate into the identical CDR3. This rearrangement joins TRBV19 to TRBJ2-7, with 9 nucleotides matching TRBD2. Germline trimming cut 3 bases from V and 4 bases from J; bases unmatched to any gene: 7. From germline, CDR1 is LNHDA and CDR2 SQIVND (reference sequence). CDR3 size: 15 residues. For the CDR3, the DNA is TGTGCCAGTAGTATCAGGGCGGGAGGGCCTTACGAGCAGTACTTC. The encoded protein is CASSIRAGGPYEQYF.

The rearrangement links TRBV7-7 to TRBJ2-7, with 8 bases matching TRBD1. The V gene end was trimmed by 5 bases and the J gene end by 3 bases; junction bases not matched to a gene: 3. CDR1 and CDR2 (germline): SSHAT, FNYEAQ (reference sequence). CDR3 length: 13 residues. This chain's CDR3 is CASSPGQGYEQYF. CDR3 bases: TGTGCCAGCAGCCCTGGACAGGGCTACGAGCAGTACTTC.

The chain couples TRBV6-5 to TRBJ2-2; TRBD1 matches at 11 bases. J gave up 4 bases and V 10 bases, and 8 bases lay outside the gene matches. The CDR3 loop spans 15 amino acids. In germline, CDR1 is MNHEY, CDR2 SVGAGI. DNA for the CDR3: TGTGCCACCTCCCCGGGACAGGGGGGCACCGGGGAGCTGTTTTTT. Its protein is CATSPGQGGTGELFF.

V usage is TRBV18 and J usage is TRBJ2-1, with TRBD2 as a possible D gene (5 bases). The CDR3 extends over 15 amino acids. Trimming took off 0 bases at V and 7 bases at J, with 13 bases between the two ends. Germline V gives CDR1 KGHSH, CDR2 LQKENI. The CDR3 is CASSPPVLGVNEQFF. The CDR3 DNA reads TGTGCCAGCTCACCACCGGTTTTGGGAGTGAATGAGCAGTTCTTC.

The rearrangement links TRBV5-1 to TRBJ2-1; D might be TRBD2 (6 bases). The CDR3 has 12 amino acids. The germline V gene encodes CDR1 SGHRS and CDR2 YFSETQ. V lost 7 bases and J 9 bases, leaving 14 bases between the germline ends. CDR3 region: CASRTRGGEQFF. The CDR3 bases are TGCGCCAGCCGCACGAGGGGAGGTGAGCAGTTCTTC.

The rearrangement joins TRBV6-1 to TRBJ1-2; the D gene is possibly TRBD1 (5 bases). The CDR3 covers 14 residues. Germline loops: CDR1 MNHNS, CDR2 SASEGT. Trimming removed 3 bases at V and 5 bases at J, with 13 bases between. The CDR3 DNA reads as TGTGCCAGCAGTGATCCTGGACACATATATGGCTACACCTTC. Translation gives CASSDPGHIYGYTF.

CDR3 DNA sequence: TGCGCCAGCAGCTTTGTGACAGGGATCTACGAGCAGTACTTC. It translates to CASSFVTGIYEQYF. The chain employs TRBV5-1 and TRBJ2-7; TRBD1 aligns across 7 bases. CDR1 and CDR2 (germline): SGHRS, YFSETQ. This CDR3 has 14 amino acids. V lost 2 bases to trimming and J lost 3 bases; unmatched junction nucleotides: 5.

Here the CDR3 DNA reads TGTGCCAGTAGCTCATCACCCTGGACAGGGGCTAACTATGGCTACACCTTC. Its protein product is CASSSSPWTGANYGYTF. This chain links TRBV19 with TRBJ1-2, with 9 positions matching TRBD1. This CDR3 has 17 amino acids. Germline V gene sequence: CDR1 LNHDA, CDR2 SQIVND (reference sequence). Trimming took 6 bases from V and 0 from J; bases not matched to a gene: 11.

The rearrangement joins TRBV11-3 to TRBJ2-2; D call uncertain. Germline V lookup: CDR1 SGHNT, CDR2 YENEEA. The CDR3 contains 15 residues. V lost 1 base, J lost 3 bases, and 9 bases lay in between. The CDR3 reads CASSLVVTYTGELFF. The CDR3 region has the DNA TGTGCCAGCAGCTTAGTAGTGACTTACACCGGGGAGCTGTTTTTT.

The CDR3, as DNA: TGTGCCAGCACCCCAGGGCGTGCTTCCTACGAGCAGTACTTC. Translating it yields CASTPGRASYEQYF. The genes are TRBV7-9 and TRBJ2-7, with D possibly matching TRBD1 (5 bases). The germline gives CDR1 SEHNR, CDR2 FQNEAQ (reference sequence). The CDR3 totals 14 residues. V was clipped by 7 bases and J by 1 base, with 14 bases between them.

The rearrangement links TRBV19 to TRBJ1-2, with 7 bases lining up with TRBD1. Germline trimming cut 6 bases from V and 3 bases from J; bases unmatched to any gene: 4. The CDR3 totals 13 residues. CDR1 and CDR2 (germline): LNHDA, SQIVND (reference sequence). The CDR3 coding sequence is TGTGCCAGTAGGATAACAGGGGACTATGGCTACACCTTC. Translated, it gives CASRITGDYGYTF.

The chain is built from TRBV29-1 and TRBJ2-2; 12 bases match TRBD2. The V gene's germline CDR1 is SQVTM and CDR2 ANQGSEA. The junction had 9 bases not matched to a gene; V was cut back by 3 bases and J by 4 bases. This CDR3 is built from 17 residues. The CDR3 spells CSVESLAGGPGTGELFF. DNA for the CDR3: TGCAGCGTTGAGAGCCTAGCGGGAGGGCCGGGCACCGGGGAGCTGTTTTTT.

V usage is TRBV6-1 and J usage is TRBJ2-2; D may be TRBD2 (6 bases). The CDR3 covers 12 residues. Germline loops: CDR1 MNHNS, CDR2 SASEGT. The V end was cut by 6 bases, the J end by 6 bases, with 8 bases between. The chain's CDR3 is CASRLAAGELFF. The CDR3 nucleotides read TGTGCCAGCAGGTTAGCGGCCGGGGAGCTGTTTTTT.